These 27 T cell receptor beta chains came from one sample sequenced in a study of blood T cell repertoires in COVID-19. Produced via immunoSEQ multiplex PCR; TCRdb's table is partial and in-frame only. The sample contains approximately 220,000 clones, more than 65% of which appear only once. The material sequenced was peripheral blood. These receptors were obtained from a woman at least 80 years old with acute or convalescent COVID-19.

The rearrangement joins TRBV7-2 to TRBJ2-7; 7 nucleotides line up with TRBD2. The CDR3 is 14 residues long. Germline V CDR1 and CDR2: SGHTA, FQGNSA. V trimming: 2 bases; J trimming: 6 bases; junction bases outside the gene matches: 7. CDR3 amino acids: CASSLLTSVREQYF. DNA of the CDR3: TGTGCCAGCAGCTTATTAACTAGCGTTCGCGAGCAGTACTTC. The variable domain in full, completed from reference TRBV7-2 and TRBJ2-7, reads GAGVSQSPSNKVTEKGKDVELRCDPISGHTALYWYRQSLGQGLEFLIYFQGNSAPDKSGLPSDRFSAERTGGSVSTLTIQRTQQEDSAVYLCASSLLTSVREQYFGPGTRLTVT.

This chain joins TRBV5-1 and TRBJ1-3; D possibly corresponds to TRBD1 (5 bases). This CDR3 region has 16 residues. V gave up 0 bases and J gave up 3 bases, with 13 bases separating them. From germline, CDR1 is SGHRS and CDR2 YFSETQ. For the CDR3, the DNA is TGCGCCAGCAGCTTGGCCAACCAGGGTTATGGAAACACCATATATTTT. Translated, it gives CASSLANQGYGNTIYF.

This clone has a handful of counts. CDR3 nucleotide sequence: TGTGCCAGCGTCGGACAGAAGGGTGAAAAACTGTTTTTT. Protein product: CASVGQKGEKLFF. The chain has TRBV12-3 or TRBV12-4 and TRBJ1-4; D is possibly TRBD1 (6 bases). V dropped 8 bases and J dropped 7 bases, with 14 bases sitting between them. The CDR3 has 13 amino acids.

The rearrangement links TRBV11-2 to TRBJ2-3; 9 bases are shared with TRBD2. The germline gives CDR1 SGHAT, CDR2 FQNNGV. V shed 5 bases and J 0 bases; nucleotides not matched to a gene: 12. This CDR3 is built from 18 residues. The CDR3 DNA sequence: TGTGCCAGCAGCCCTCGAGGGGCGACTAGCGGTAGCACAGATACGCAGTATTTT. It translates to CASSPRGATSGSTDTQYF.

This clone showed up just a few times. The chain couples TRBV29-1 to TRBJ2-7; 8 bases are a match to TRBD1. CDR1 is SQVTM and CDR2 is ANQGSEA in the germline V gene. The CDR3 contains 14 residues. V was clipped by 0 bases and J by 2 bases; unmatched bases: 3. CDR3 nucleotides: TGCAGCGTTGAAGACTCGGGACAGGCCTACGAGCAGTACTTC. The encoded protein is CSVEDSGQAYEQYF.

The V call is TRBV12-5, the J call TRBJ2-5; 8 bases match TRBD2. The CDR3 spans 13 residues. Germline CDR1 reads LGHNT; CDR2 reads FRNRAP. Losses at the gene ends were 6 bases for V and 3 bases for J; bases not matched to a gene: 3. The CDR3 is CASGPGGEETQYF. CDR3 nucleotide sequence: TGTGCTAGTGGCCCGGGGGGGGAAGAGACCCAGTACTTC.

This chain links TRBV6-5 with TRBJ1-6; possible D gene TRBD1, 6 bases. Trimming took 6 bases from V and 6 from J, leaving 12 bases between them. The CDR3 covers 14 residues. Germline V CDR1 and CDR2: MNHEY, SVGAGI. CDR3 amino acids: CASSQDRINSPLHF. CDR3 nucleotides: TGTGCCAGCAGCCAGGACAGAATTAATTCACCCCTCCACTTT.

The CDR3 nucleotides are TGTGCCAGCAGTCGGGACACATCATCCGACCTTAATTCACCCCTCCACTTT. It yields the protein CASSRDTSSDLNSPLHF. V usage is TRBV27 and J usage is TRBJ1-6; possible D gene TRBD1, 6 bases. CDR1 is MNHEY, CDR2 SMNVEV, per germline (reference sequence). Trimming left V 5 bases short and J 6 bases short, with 20 bases between. The CDR3 runs 17 residues.

The chain links TRBV12-3 or TRBV12-4 to TRBJ1-1; 7 bases are shared with TRBD1. CDR3 length: 11 amino acids. The V segment lost 5 bases and the J segment 8 bases; nucleotides outside the gene matches: 2. This chain's CDR3 is CASSRDREAFF. The CDR3 DNA reads as TGTGCCAGCAGTCGGGACAGAGAAGCTTTCTTT.

This sequence joins TRBV10-1 and TRBJ2-3; TRBD1 is a possible D gene (6 bases). The germline V and J ends were trimmed by 7 bases and 6 bases, with 20 bases remaining between them. The CDR3 length is 15 residues. Germline CDR1 is WNHNN and CDR2 is SYGVQD (reference sequence). CDR3 nucleotide sequence: TGCGCCAGCACCAAGGACAGAAGGGCAGGGGATACGCAGTATTTT. Amino acid sequence: CASTKDRRAGDTQYF.

This chain connects TRBV28 to TRBJ1-2, with a tentative D call TRBD1 (5 bases). This CDR3 has 12 amino acids. Trimming took off 1 base at V and 6 bases at J, with 6 bases between the two ends. From germline, CDR1 is MDHEN and CDR2 SYDVKM. The CDR3 bases are TGTGCCAGCAGTTTATCAGGGAATGGCTACACCTTC. Its protein product is CASSLSGNGYTF.

The gene calls are TRBV29-1 and TRBJ1-1; possibly TRBD1 for D (5 bases). This CDR3 is built from 14 residues. Trimming pared 6 bases from V and 2 bases from J, leaving 16 bases between. Per the germline V gene, CDR1 is SQVTM and CDR2 is ANQGSEA. The CDR3 bases are TGCAGCGTGCGACCGACAGCAGCAAACACTGAAGCTTTCTTT. Translated, it gives CSVRPTAANTEAFF.

This chain connects TRBV7-9 to TRBJ2-7, with D maybe TRBD2 (5 bases). The CDR3 is 15 amino acids. The ends were cut back, 1 base at V and 6 bases at J, with 16 bases in the middle. Germline V gene sequence: CDR1 SEHNR, CDR2 FQNEAQ (reference sequence). CDR3 in amino acids: CASSLGGGSSAEQYF. In nucleotides, the CDR3 is TGTGCCAGCAGCTTAGGGGGTGGGAGCTCCGCCGAGCAGTACTTC.

CDR3 sequence reads: CASRIQGAGETQYF. The CDR3 coding sequence is TGTGCCAGCAGGATACAGGGGGCAGGAGAGACCCAGTACTTC. The genes are TRBV5-4 and TRBJ2-5; TRBD1 matches at 9 bases. After removal of 5 bases from V and 4 bases from J, the junction contained 6 bases not matched to a gene. Germline lookup yields CDR1 SGHNT and CDR2 YYREEE (reference sequence). The CDR3 is 14 amino acids.

This clone has a single count. CDR3: CASSIDGRGTGELFF. CDR3 nucleotides: TGTGCCAGTAGTATAGATGGTAGGGGGACCGGGGAGCTGTTTTTT. This rearrangement joins TRBV19 to TRBJ2-2; a weak D match, TRBD1 (6 bases). CDR3 length: 15 residues. The V end was cut by 0 bases, the J end by 5 bases, with 10 bases between. Germline CDR1 reads LNHDA; CDR2 reads SQIVND (reference sequence). Using reference TRBV19 and TRBJ2-2 for the parts outside the CDR3, the full variable domain is DGGITQSPKYLFRKEGQNVTLSCEQNLNHDAMYWYRQDPGQGLRLIYYSQIVNDFQKGDIAEGYSVSREKKESFPLTVTSAQKNPTAFYLCASSIDGRGTGELFFGEGSRLTVL.

This CDR3 reads CASSPSGTYEQYF. The CDR3 coding sequence is TGTGCCAGCAGCCCTAGCGGAACCTACGAGCAGTACTTC. The J gene is TRBJ2-7, the V gene TRBV7-9; 7 bases line up with TRBD2. Germline CDR1 is SEHNR and CDR2 is FQNEAQ (reference sequence). Germline trimming cut 5 bases from V and 2 bases from J; bases unmatched to any gene: 3. The CDR3 totals 13 residues.

The count of this clone is one. J is TRBJ2-5 and V is TRBV5-1; 8 bases are shared with TRBD2. Germline lookup yields CDR1 SGHRS and CDR2 YFSETQ. V shed 3 bases and J 4 bases; nucleotides not matched to a gene: 11. The CDR3 has 16 residues. The CDR3 DNA sequence: TGCGCCAGCAGCTCCACGGGGACGGGAGGGGGAGAGACCCAGTACTTC. Its protein product is CASSSTGTGGGETQYF.

The J gene is TRBJ2-3, the V gene TRBV2; 11 nucleotides align to TRBD2. J gave up 6 bases and V 6 bases, and 11 bases lay outside the gene matches. Germline lookup yields CDR1 SNHLY and CDR2 FYNNEI. The CDR3 runs 16 residues. The CDR3 coding sequence is TGTGCCAGCAGCGATGTAGCGGGGGGGCCAAAGGATACGCAGTATTTT. It encodes CASSDVAGGPKDTQYF.

The chain carries TRBV5-1 and TRBJ1-1, with a weak D call TRBD1 (6 bases). Trimming pared 3 bases from V and 1 base from J, leaving 10 bases between. From germline, CDR1 is SGHRS and CDR2 YFSETQ. There are 14 residues in the CDR3. DNA for the CDR3: TGCGCCAGCAGCTCTGGGACACAGAACACTGAAGCTTTCTTT. Translating it yields CASSSGTQNTEAFF. Based on the CDR3 plus reference TRBV5-1 and TRBJ1-1, the full variable domain is KAGVTQTPRYLIKTRGQQVTLSCSPISGHRSVSWYQQTPGQGLQFLFEYFSETQRNKGNFPGRFSGRQFSNSRSEMNVSTLELGDSALYLCASSSGTQNTEAFFGQGTRLTVV.

The V and J genes are TRBV5-6 and TRBJ2-7; TRBD1 matches at 7 bases. Germline V gene lookup returns CDR1 SGHDT and CDR2 YYEEEE. The CDR3 sequence is 13 residues long. Trimming at V came to 4 bases and at J to 6 bases, leaving 7 bases not matched to a gene. In nucleotides, the CDR3 is TGTGCCAGCAGCATAGACAGGGCTAGCGAGCAGTACTTC. Amino acid sequence: CASSIDRASEQYF.

This chain connects TRBV19 to TRBJ2-7; D gene unclear. The CDR3 runs to 13 residues. The V gene's germline CDR1 is LNHDA and CDR2 SQIVND (reference sequence). Deletions cut 1 base from V and 0 bases from J, with 4 bases between. The DNA of the CDR3 is TGTGCCAGTAGTATAGGACTCTCCTACGAGCAGTACTTC. This translates into CASSIGLSYEQYF.

This CDR3 is CASSPLAGGRDEQFF. For the CDR3, the DNA is TGTGCCAGCAGTCCACTAGCGGGGGGGCGGGATGAGCAGTTCTTC. The chain combines TRBV6-5 with TRBJ2-1; 13 bases are a match to TRBD2. CDR1 MNHEY and CDR2 SVGAGI come from the germline V gene. The V and J ends lost 5 bases and 8 bases, in that order; junction bases with no gene match: 6. This CDR3 has 15 amino acids.

The chain couples TRBV15 to TRBJ2-6; D is possibly TRBD2 (5 bases). The CDR3 is made up of 15 amino acids. The ends were cut back, 3 bases at V and 0 bases at J, with 6 bases in the middle. CDR1 is LNHNV and CDR2 is YYDKDF in the germline V gene (reference sequence). The CDR3 loop reads CATSSDYSGANVLTF. Written as DNA, the CDR3 is TGTGCCACCAGCAGCGACTACTCTGGGGCCAACGTCCTGACTTTC.

This clone was counted only a few times. Other nucleotide sequences from this sample produce the same CDR3. The chain has TRBV28 and TRBJ1-3; D not certain. CDR3 length equals 14 residues. The germline gives CDR1 MDHEN, CDR2 SYDVKM. V was clipped by 3 bases and J by 4 bases, with 10 bases between them. The CDR3 reads CASSFSGAGNTIYF. CDR3 DNA sequence: TGTGCCAGCAGTTTCTCTGGTGCGGGAAACACCATATATTTT.

This rearrangement joins TRBV3-1 (or the pseudogene TRBV3-2) to TRBJ2-6; D might be TRBD1 (5 bases). CDR3 length: 18 residues. CDR1 LGHDT and CDR2 YNNKEL come from the germline V gene (reference sequence). Deletions cut 1 base from V and 0 bases from J, with 13 bases between. The DNA for the CDR3 is TGTGCCAGCAGCCAAGTCCCCAGGGCAAACTCTGGGGCCAACGTCCTGACTTTC. Its protein is CASSQVPRANSGANVLTF.

This clone was seen repeatedly, ten times or more. The V call is TRBV2, the J call TRBJ1-5; tentative D call: TRBD1 (5 bases). Germline assignment: CDR1 SNHLY and CDR2 FYNNEI. Trimming stripped 6 bases from V and 3 bases from J, with 9 bases between. The CDR3 sequence is 13 residues long. CDR3 protein: CASRGGVNQPQHF. The CDR3 DNA sequence: TGTGCCAGCAGGGGGGGGGTCAATCAGCCCCAGCATTTT.

The chain recombines TRBV2 with TRBJ1-2, with D uncertain. The CDR3 covers 13 residues. CDR1 and CDR2 (germline): SNHLY, FYNNEI. Deletions cut 7 bases from V and 1 base from J, with 10 bases between. CDR3 nucleotides: TGTGCCAGCACGCGTCAGGTTAACTATGGCTACACCTTC. This sequence encodes CASTRQVNYGYTF.